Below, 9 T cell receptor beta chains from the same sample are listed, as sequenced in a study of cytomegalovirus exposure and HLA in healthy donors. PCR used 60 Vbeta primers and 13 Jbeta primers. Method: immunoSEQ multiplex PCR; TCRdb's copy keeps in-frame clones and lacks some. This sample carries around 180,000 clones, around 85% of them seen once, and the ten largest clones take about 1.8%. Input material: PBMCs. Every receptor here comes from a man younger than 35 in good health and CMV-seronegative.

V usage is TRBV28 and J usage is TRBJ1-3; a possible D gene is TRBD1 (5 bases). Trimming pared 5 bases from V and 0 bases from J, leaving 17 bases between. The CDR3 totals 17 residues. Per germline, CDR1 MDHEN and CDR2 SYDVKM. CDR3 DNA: TGTGCCAGCAGTACCTACCCGGGGGACCTCTCTGGAAACACCATATATTTT. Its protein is CASSTYPGDLSGNTIYF.

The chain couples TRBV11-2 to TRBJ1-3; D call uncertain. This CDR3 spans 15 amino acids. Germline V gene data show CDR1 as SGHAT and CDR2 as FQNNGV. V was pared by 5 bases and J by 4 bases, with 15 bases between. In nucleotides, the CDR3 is TGTGCCAGCAGCCTCAACGGGGTGGTAGGAAACACCATATATTTT. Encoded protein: CASSLNGVVGNTIYF.

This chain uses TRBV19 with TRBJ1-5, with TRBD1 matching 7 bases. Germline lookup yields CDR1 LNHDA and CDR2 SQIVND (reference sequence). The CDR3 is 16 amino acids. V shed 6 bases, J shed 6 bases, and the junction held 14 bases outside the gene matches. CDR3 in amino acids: CASSHRGTALGQPQHF. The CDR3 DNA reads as TGTGCCAGTAGCCACCGCGGGACAGCTTTAGGTCAGCCCCAGCATTTT.

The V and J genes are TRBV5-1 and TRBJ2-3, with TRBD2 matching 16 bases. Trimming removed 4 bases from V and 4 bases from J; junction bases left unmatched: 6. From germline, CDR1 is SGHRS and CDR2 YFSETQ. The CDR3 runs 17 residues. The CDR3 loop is CASSVGLAGGLPDTQYF. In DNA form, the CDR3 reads TGCGCCAGCAGCGTGGGACTAGCGGGGGGGCTCCCAGATACGCAGTATTTT.

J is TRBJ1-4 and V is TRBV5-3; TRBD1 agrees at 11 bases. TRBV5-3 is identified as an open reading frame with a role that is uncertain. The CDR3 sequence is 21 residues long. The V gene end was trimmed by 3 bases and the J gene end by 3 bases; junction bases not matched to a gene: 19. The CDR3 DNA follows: TGTGCCAGAAGCTGGGAACACTGGGACAGGGGGTCCCGGTTCGCTAATGAAAAACTGTTTTTT. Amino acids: CARSWEHWDRGSRFANEKLFF.

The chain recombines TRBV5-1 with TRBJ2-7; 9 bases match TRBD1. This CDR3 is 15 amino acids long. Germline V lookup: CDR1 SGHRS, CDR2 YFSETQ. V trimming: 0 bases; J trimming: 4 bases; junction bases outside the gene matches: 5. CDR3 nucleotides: TGCGCCAGCAGCTTGGCCGCGACAGGGGGGTACGAGCAGTACTTC. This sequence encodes CASSLAATGGYEQYF.

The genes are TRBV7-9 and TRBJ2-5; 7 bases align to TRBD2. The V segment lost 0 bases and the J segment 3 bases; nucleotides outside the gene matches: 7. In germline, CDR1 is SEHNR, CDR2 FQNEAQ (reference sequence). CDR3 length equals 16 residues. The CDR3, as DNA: TGTGCCAGCAGCTTAGCGATAGGTGGGGGGGAAGAGACCCAGTACTTC. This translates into CASSLAIGGGEETQYF. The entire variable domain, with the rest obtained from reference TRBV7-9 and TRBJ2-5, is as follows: DTGVSQNPRHKITKRGQNVTFRCDPISEHNRLYWYRQTLGQGPEFLTYFQNEAQLEKSRLLSDRFSAERPKGSFSTLEIQRTEQGDSAMYLCASSLAIGGGEETQYFGPGTRLLVL.

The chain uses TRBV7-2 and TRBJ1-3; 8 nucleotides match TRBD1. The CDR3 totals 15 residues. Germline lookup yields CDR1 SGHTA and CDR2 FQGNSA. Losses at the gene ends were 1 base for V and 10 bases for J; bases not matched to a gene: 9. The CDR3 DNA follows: TGTGCCAGCAGCTTAGATGGGACAGGCGAAACGACCATATATTTT. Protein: CASSLDGTGETTIYF.

The CDR3 protein is CASSEARQGVKPQHF. The CDR3 DNA reads as TGTGCCAGCAGTGAGGCACGACAGGGGGTAAAGCCCCAGCATTTT. The chain recombines TRBV2 with TRBJ1-5; TRBD1 matches 9 bases. V was clipped by 3 bases and J by 8 bases; unmatched bases: 8. The germline CDR1 and CDR2 sequences are SNHLY and FYNNEI. This CDR3 is 15 amino acids long. Based on the CDR3 plus reference TRBV2 and TRBJ1-5, the full variable domain is EPEVTQTPSHQVTQMGQEVILRCVPISNHLYFYWYRQILGQKVEFLVSFYNNEISEKSEIFDDQFSVERPDGSNFTLKIRSTKLEDSAMYFCASSEARQGVKPQHFGDGTRLSIL.